Described below is a single T cell receptor (beta chain) sequence and its context. Its antigen is still unknown. These data belong to a study of shared clonotypes between healthy human individuals. A deep-level run was used for the assay. Profiling relied on immunoSEQ multiplex PCR, and the TCRdb table lists in-frame clones only, not all of them. The table has roughly 700,000 clones, about nine tenths seen once. The V end lost 6 bases, the J end lost 2 bases, and 18 bases lay between the germline ends. Germline V gene data show CDR1 as MDHEN and CDR2 as SYDVKM. There are 16 residues in the CDR3. Study-level results: In this cohort, only blood was sampled, and tissue repertoires likely differ. Against clonotypes common to all four donors, non-shared ones had lower generation probabilities.

V gene TRBV28 combines with J gene TRBJ2-3; D may match TRBD1 or TRBD2 (5 bases each). Sequences were obtained from memory CD8+ T cells from PBMCs. The subset: CD45RO+ cells pooled with CCR7-negative TemRA cells. This TCR was sampled from a man younger than 35 in good health. Some clones in this sample may be carry-over from other donors' samples. This CDR3 is CASRPGHGLNTDTQYF. In DNA form, the CDR3 reads TGTGCCAGCAGACCTGGACACGGACTCAACACAGATACGCAGTATTTT.